This T cell receptor (beta chain) stems from a study of T cells in Graves' hyperthyroidism and ophthalmopathy. Researchers amplified the TCR beta CDR3 regions from RNA transcripts. The HTBI set primed first-round TCR CDR3 RT-PCR. TCRdb re-derived calls from the multiplex PCR reads in MiXCR, one entry per CDR3 protein. The table records hundreds of thousands of distinct CDR3 sequences, around 20% of them present only once. Germline CDR1 reads KGHSH; CDR2 reads LQKENI. V lost 4 bases and J lost 4; bases outside the gene matches: 5. The CDR3 runs to 14 residues. This blood was taken when hyperthyroidism was first diagnosed, before any ophthalmopathy symptoms existed. The PBMCs studied were ones that came from roughly 9.1 ml fresh peripheral blood. The study, taken as a whole, reports: Ophthalmopathy cases were set apart from stable hyperthyroidism by a 13 V-J model.

There are many counts of this clonotype. Its antigen is currently unknown. The clonotype was recovered from a woman aged 45-59 years with Graves' hyperthyroidism that later progressed to Graves' ophthalmopathy. The sequencing sample was made of blood. The rearrangement joins TRBV18 to TRBJ2-3; TRBD1 matches 7 bases. The CDR3 sequence: CASSRQGVPDTQYF. CDR3 in DNA: TGTGCCAGCTCACGACAGGGTGTCCCAGATACGCAGTATTTT.